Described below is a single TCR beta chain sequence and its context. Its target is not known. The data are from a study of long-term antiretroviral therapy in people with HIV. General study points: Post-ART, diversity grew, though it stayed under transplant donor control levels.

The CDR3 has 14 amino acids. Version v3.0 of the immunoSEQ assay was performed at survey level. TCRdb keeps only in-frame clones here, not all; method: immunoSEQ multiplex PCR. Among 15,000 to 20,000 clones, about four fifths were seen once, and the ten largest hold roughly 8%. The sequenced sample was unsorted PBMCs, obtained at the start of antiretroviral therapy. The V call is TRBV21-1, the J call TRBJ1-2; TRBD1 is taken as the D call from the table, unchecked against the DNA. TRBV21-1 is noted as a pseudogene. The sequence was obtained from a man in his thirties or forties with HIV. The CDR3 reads CASNHLQGSYGYTF. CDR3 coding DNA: TGTGCCAGCAACCACCTACAGGGAAGCTATGGCTACACCTTC.